This T cell receptor beta chain came from a study of tumour-infiltrating T cells in Burkitt lymphoma. Study as a whole: All epidemiological Burkitt lymphoma subtypes were represented in the cohort. Productive clonality predicted overall and progression-free survival. Study findings and constraints: Several public clonotypes recurred in numerous Burkitt lymphoma patients.

This table comes from immunoSEQ multiplex PCR, and its TCRdb copy is limited to in-frame clones, with some not included. The sample lists over 2,000 clones, about 14% occurring once. Concerning this clone: Its antigen remains unidentified.

V was pared by 4 bases and J by 7 bases, with 13 bases between. This CDR3 is built from 13 residues. Germline V gives CDR1 SNHLY, CDR2 FYNNEI. Sample: tumor tissue from a relapse. This clonotype was sampled from a human donor with relapsed Burkitt lymphoma. The chain links TRBV2 to TRBJ1-2, with D possibly TRBD1 on 6 matching bases. The CDR3, as DNA: TGTGCCAGCAGTGCCGCACAGGGAGGTGGCTACACCTTC. Its protein is CASSAAQGGGYTF.